Presented here are 12 T cell receptor beta chains from one specimen sequenced in a study of Ad26.COV2.S vaccination and SARS-CoV-2 variants. Sequencing used immunoSEQ multiplex PCR; TCRdb keeps in-frame clones, though not all of them. The sample has about 350,000 clones, around nine tenths seen once. This sample's treatment: some 20 received Ad26.COV2.S at low or high dose, single or two shots; 5 received placebo; per-sample allocation not given. Day 63 after the first vaccine or placebo injection was the time point for sampling. Sample: peripheral blood, taken in a trial of Ad26.COV2.S vaccine versus placebo. Source of these receptors: a person aged 18-60 years who received the Ad26.COV2.S COVID-19 vaccine or a placebo.

The J gene is TRBJ2-7, the V gene TRBV4-3; a possible D gene is TRBD1 (6 bases). Trimming shortened V by 1 base and J by 2 bases, and 9 bases separated the two germline ends. The CDR3 covers 14 residues. Looked up from germline, CDR1 is LGHNA and CDR2 is YSLEER. The CDR3 sequence: CASSQGAGAYEQYF. The DNA for the CDR3 is TGCGCCAGCAGCCAAGGAGCAGGGGCCTACGAGCAGTACTTC.

The chain carries TRBV10-3 and TRBJ1-5, with a possible D match to TRBD1 (5 bases). Germline-derived CDR1 and CDR2 are ENHRY and SYGVKD. This CDR3 is 17 amino acids long. V was pared by 4 bases and J by 0 bases, with 16 bases between. Here the CDR3 reads CAISAQGAGNSNQPQHF. In DNA, the CDR3 is TGTGCCATCAGTGCCCAGGGCGCAGGGAATAGCAATCAGCCCCAGCATTTT.

The rearrangement uses TRBV7-9 and TRBJ1-5; no clear D. The germline V gene encodes CDR1 SEHNR and CDR2 FQNEAQ (reference sequence). The ends were cut back, 1 base at V and 3 bases at J, with 7 bases in the middle. The CDR3 loop spans 14 amino acids. CDR3 DNA sequence: TGTGCCAGCAGCTTAGACAGCCACAATCAGCCCCAGCATTTT. This sequence encodes CASSLDSHNQPQHF.

This chain joins TRBV6-5 and TRBJ1-1; the match to TRBD1 covers 10 bases. The CDR3 is 15 amino acids. V lost 8 bases, J lost 4 bases, and 10 bases stayed unmatched. Germline CDR1 is MNHEY and CDR2 is SVGAGI. The DNA for the CDR3 is TGTGCCAGCTATGACAGGGGGCTTGTTGGCACTGAAGCTTTCTTT. Translating it yields CASYDRGLVGTEAFF.

Turning to this clone: A read error may produce the germline difference seen at one junction end. The genes are TRBV3-1 (or the pseudogene TRBV3-2) and TRBJ2-6, with D uncertain. Germline V gene data show CDR1 as LGHDT and CDR2 as YNNKEL (reference sequence). The CDR3 length is 15 residues. The CDR3 sequence: CASRQEDSGANVLTF. The CDR3 nucleotides read TGTGCCAGCAGGCAAGAGGACTCTGGGGCCAACGTCCTGACTTTC.

The gene calls are TRBV6-5 and TRBJ1-5, with D possibly TRBD1 on 6 matching bases. This CDR3 region has 15 residues. V lost 6 bases and J 5 bases, leaving 17 bases between the germline ends. Per germline, CDR1 MNHEY and CDR2 SVGAGI. The DNA for the CDR3 is TGTGCCAGCAGACCCGGGACACATCGTGATCAGCCCCAGCATTTT. Protein sequence: CASRPGTHRDQPQHF.

J is TRBJ2-3 and V is TRBV3-1 (or the pseudogene TRBV3-2), with 9 bases identical to TRBD2. The germline gives CDR1 LGHDT, CDR2 YNNKEL (reference sequence). CDR3 length equals 16 residues. J lost 5 bases, V lost 5 bases, and 11 bases had no gene match. The CDR3 DNA follows: TGTGCCAGCAGCTTTAGCCCTAGCGGGATGAGAGATACGCAGTATTTT. Translation gives CASSFSPSGMRDTQYF.

The chain uses TRBV5-8 and TRBJ1-5; D remains unclear. Trimming stripped 1 base from V and 1 base from J, with 9 bases between. The CDR3 totals 15 residues. Germline CDR1 is SGHTS and CDR2 is YDEGEE. In DNA form, the CDR3 reads TGTGCCAGCAGCTTGTCCCCAATCAGCAATCAGCCCCAGCATTTT. Amino acid sequence: CASSLSPISNQPQHF.

V usage is TRBV27 and J usage is TRBJ2-3; D gene uncertain. CDR1 and CDR2 (germline): MNHEY, SMNVEV (reference sequence). This CDR3 contains 15 residues. V lost 5 bases and J 1 base, leaving 13 bases between the germline ends. The CDR3 coding sequence is TGTGCCAGCAGTGCGAGTATGCTTGGCACAGATACGCAGTATTTT. Translated: CASSASMLGTDTQYF.

Only a few counts were recorded for this clone. The chain employs TRBV6-6 and TRBJ2-7; D may be TRBD1 (5 bases). The CDR3 is made up of 14 amino acids. Trimming took off 5 bases at V and 0 bases at J, with 11 bases between the two ends. From germline, CDR1 is MNHNY and CDR2 SVGAGI (reference sequence). The CDR3 spells CASSPRQPSYEQYF. The CDR3 DNA reads as TGTGCCAGCAGTCCTCGACAGCCCTCCTACGAGCAGTACTTC.

V is TRBV4-1 and J is TRBJ1-2, with D unclear. Trimming left V 4 bases short and J 7 bases short, with 16 bases between. Germline assignment: CDR1 MGHRA and CDR2 YSYEKL. This CDR3 comprises 14 residues. CDR3 nucleotide sequence: TGCGCCAGCAGCCCCGTGGAAGGGAATGGTGGCTACACCTTC. Encoded protein: CASSPVEGNGGYTF.

Here the CDR3 DNA reads TGTGCCAGCAGCGAAGAGGAGTGGGACCAAGAGACCCAGTACTTC. This gives the protein CASSEEEWDQETQYF. V is TRBV5-6 and J is TRBJ2-5; no clear D gene. The CDR3 has 15 residues. Trimming left V 4 bases short and J 0 bases short, with 13 bases between. The germline V gene encodes CDR1 SGHDT and CDR2 YYEEEE.